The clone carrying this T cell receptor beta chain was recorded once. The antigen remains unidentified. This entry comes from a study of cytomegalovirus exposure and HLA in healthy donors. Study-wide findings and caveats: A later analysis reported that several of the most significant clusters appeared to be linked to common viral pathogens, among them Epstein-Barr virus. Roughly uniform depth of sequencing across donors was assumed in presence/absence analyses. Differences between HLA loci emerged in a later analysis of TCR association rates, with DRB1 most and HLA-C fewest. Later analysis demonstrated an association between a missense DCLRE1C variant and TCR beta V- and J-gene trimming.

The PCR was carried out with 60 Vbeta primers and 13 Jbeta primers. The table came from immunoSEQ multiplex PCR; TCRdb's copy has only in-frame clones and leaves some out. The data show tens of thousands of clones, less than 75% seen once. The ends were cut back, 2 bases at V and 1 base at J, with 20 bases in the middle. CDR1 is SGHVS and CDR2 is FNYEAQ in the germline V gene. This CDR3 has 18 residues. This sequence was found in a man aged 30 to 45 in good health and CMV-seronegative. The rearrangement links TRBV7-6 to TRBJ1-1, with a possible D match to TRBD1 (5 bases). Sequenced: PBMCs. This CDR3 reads CASSLRGGWEAQNTEAFF. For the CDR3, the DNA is TGTGCCAGCAGCTTAAGGGGTGGGTGGGAGGCACAGAACACTGAAGCTTTCTTT.